Below are 10 T cell receptor beta chains sequenced from a single sample in a study of tumor and adjacent non-tumor tissue in lung cancer. TCRbeta libraries were built with three rounds of nested PCR, modified from ARM-PCR. TCRdb redid the calling of the multiplex PCR reads with MiXCR, one entry per CDR3 protein. The sample consists of around 76,000 distinct CDR3 sequences, over 65% of them appearing once. RNA was extracted from bulk tissue without any cell sorting. This non-tumor lung sample came from over 3 cm beyond the tumor edge. The specimen was distant non-tumor lung tissue. The receptors derive from an older man with non-small cell lung cancer.

Only a few counts were recorded for this clonotype. A read error may explain this, as a much larger clone is one base away. The J gene is TRBJ2-2, the V gene TRBV6-2 or TRBV6-3; D gene uncertain. The CDR3 spans 17 residues. Germline assignment: CDR1 MNHEY and CDR2 SVGEGT. CDR3 nucleotide sequence: TGTACCAGCAGTTACTCTCTTTATGCGTCGGACACCGGGGAGCTGTTTTTT. Its translation is CTSSYSLYASDTGELFF.

J is TRBJ1-1 and V is TRBV6-2 or TRBV6-3; a possible D gene is TRBD1 (5 bases). The CDR3 sequence is 15 residues long. Germline V gene lookup returns CDR1 MNHEY and CDR2 SVGEGT. V was shortened by 8 bases and J by 12 bases, with 28 bases between the two germline ends. CDR3 nucleotide sequence: TGTGCCAGCCGACCTTTTGTGGGACTAAGAAGAGAGACTTTCTTT. As protein: CASRPFVGLRRETFF.

The gene calls are TRBV4-2 and TRBJ2-7; 8 nucleotides align to TRBD1. CDR3 length: 14 residues. Germline V gene sequence: CDR1 LGHNA, CDR2 YNFKEQ. For the CDR3, the DNA is TGTATCAGCAGTCAAGGACAGGGTCTCTACGAGCAGTACTTC. Protein: CISSQGQGLYEQYF.

The chain couples TRBV12-3 or TRBV12-4 to TRBJ2-3; D not certain. The length of the CDR3 is 17 residues. V dropped 6 bases and J dropped 3 bases, with 22 bases sitting between them. CDR3 coding DNA: TGTGCCAGCAGATTTAGCATGGGGAACATTGTAACAGATACGCAGTATTTT. Encoded protein: CASRFSMGNIVTDTQYF.

In the case of this clonotype: A read error may account for a junction end that differs from germline. The chain joins TRBV4-2 to TRBJ1-4; D is unresolved. The CDR3 extends over 14 amino acids. Germline assignment: CDR1 LGHNA and CDR2 YNFKEQ. The DNA of the CDR3 is TGTGCCAGCAGCCAACCCGGGAACTTCGAAAAATTGTTTTTT. It specifies CASSQPGNFEKLFF.

This clonotype has more than one count but fewer than ten. Sequence at one end of the junction differs from germline and may be a read error. The chain is built from TRBV20-1 and TRBJ1-1; D not resolved. This CDR3 is 14 amino acids long. The V gene's germline CDR1 is DFQATT and CDR2 SNEGSKA (reference sequence). The CDR3 DNA reads TGCAGTGCTAGGATGTTCGGGCAGCCCACTGTAGCTTTCTTT. Its translation: CSARMFGQPTVAFF.

Concerning this clonotype: This sequence may be a read error, since a much larger clone differs from it by one base. The CDR3 DNA follows: TGTGCCAGCAGCCACGACTCCTGCTACGAGCAGTACTTC. It is translated as CASSHDSCYEQYF. The rearrangement joins TRBV28 to TRBJ2-7; unclear D gene. Germline CDR1 and CDR2: MDHEN and SYDVKM. The CDR3 contains 13 residues. Trimming stripped 6 bases from V and 3 bases from J, with 12 bases between.

About this clonotype itself: The conserved closing phenylalanine or tryptophan is absent in this CDR3, likely reflecting a read error. It is unclear where the CDR3 begins or ends on the DNA, so no DNA is shown, and the CDR3 is as TCRdb lists it. This chain joins TRBV6-2 or TRBV6-3 and TRBJ1-1. Termini included, the CDR3 measures 15 amino acids. CDR1 is MNHEY, CDR2 SVGEGT, per germline. The CDR3 spells CASSFPRALNNEALY.

A word on this clonotype: A junction boundary mismatches the germline segment, possibly from a read error. The rearrangement links TRBV11-2 to TRBJ2-7; possibly TRBD1 for D (7 bases). The germline V gene has CDR1 SGHAT and CDR2 FQNNGV. This CDR3 is built from 15 residues. CDR3 bases: TGTACCAGCAGATTAGATGGAGGGGGCAGGTACGAGCAGTACTTC. Protein sequence: CTSRLDGGGRYEQYF. Full variable domain (missing parts from reference TRBV11-2 and TRBJ2-7): EAGVAQSPRYKIIEKRQSVAFWCNPISGHATLYWYQQILGQGPKLLIQFQNNGVVDDSQLPKDRFSAERLKGVDSTLKIQPAKLEDSAVYLCTSRLDGGGRYEQYFGPGTRLTVT.

CDR3 sequence reads: CASSSNRKSHEQYF. The CDR3 nucleotides are TGTGCCAGCAGCTCAAACAGGAAATCCCACGAGCAGTACTTC. This chain uses TRBV5-4 with TRBJ2-7; D perhaps matches TRBD1 (5 bases). CDR3 length: 14 amino acids. V lost 3 bases and J lost 5, with 15 bases in between. Looked up from germline, CDR1 is SGHNT and CDR2 is YYREEE (reference sequence).